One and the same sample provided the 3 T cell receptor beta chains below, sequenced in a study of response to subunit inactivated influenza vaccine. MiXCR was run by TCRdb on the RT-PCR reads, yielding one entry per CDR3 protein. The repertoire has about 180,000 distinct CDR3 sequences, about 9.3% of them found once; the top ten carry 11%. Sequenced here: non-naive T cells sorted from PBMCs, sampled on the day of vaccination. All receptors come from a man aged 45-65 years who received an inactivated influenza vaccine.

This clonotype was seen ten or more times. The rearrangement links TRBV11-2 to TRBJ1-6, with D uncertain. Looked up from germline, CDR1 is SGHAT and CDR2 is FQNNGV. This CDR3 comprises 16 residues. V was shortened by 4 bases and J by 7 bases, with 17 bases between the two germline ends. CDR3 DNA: TGTGCCAGCAGCTCCCTAAGGGCAGTCCGAAATTCACCCCTCCACTTT. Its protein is CASSSLRAVRNSPLHF.

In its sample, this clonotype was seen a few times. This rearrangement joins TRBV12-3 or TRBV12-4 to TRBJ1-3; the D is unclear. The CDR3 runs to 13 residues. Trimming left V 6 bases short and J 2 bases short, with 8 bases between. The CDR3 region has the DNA TGTGCCAGCAGCCTGGCACCTGGAAACACCATATATTTT. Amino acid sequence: CASSLAPGNTIYF.

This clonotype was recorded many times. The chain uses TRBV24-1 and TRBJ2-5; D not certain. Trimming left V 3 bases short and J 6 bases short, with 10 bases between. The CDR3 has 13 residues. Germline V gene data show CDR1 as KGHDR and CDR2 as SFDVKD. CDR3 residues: CATSDATLKTQYF. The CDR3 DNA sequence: TGTGCCACCAGTGATGCAACCCTAAAGACCCAGTACTTC.